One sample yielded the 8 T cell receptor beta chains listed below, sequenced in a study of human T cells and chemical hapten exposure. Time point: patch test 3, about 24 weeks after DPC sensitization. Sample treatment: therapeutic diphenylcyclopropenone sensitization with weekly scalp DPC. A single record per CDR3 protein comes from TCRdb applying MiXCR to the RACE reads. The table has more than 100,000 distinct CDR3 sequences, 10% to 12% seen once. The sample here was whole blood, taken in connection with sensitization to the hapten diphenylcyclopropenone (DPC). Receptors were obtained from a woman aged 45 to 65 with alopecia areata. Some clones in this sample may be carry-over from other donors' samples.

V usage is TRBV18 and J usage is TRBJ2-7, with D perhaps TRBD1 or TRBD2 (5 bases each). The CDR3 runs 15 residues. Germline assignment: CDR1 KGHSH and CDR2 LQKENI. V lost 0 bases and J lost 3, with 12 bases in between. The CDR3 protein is CASSPPFEGFYEQYF. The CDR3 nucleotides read TGTGCCAGCTCACCACCGTTCGAGGGGTTCTACGAGCAGTACTTC.

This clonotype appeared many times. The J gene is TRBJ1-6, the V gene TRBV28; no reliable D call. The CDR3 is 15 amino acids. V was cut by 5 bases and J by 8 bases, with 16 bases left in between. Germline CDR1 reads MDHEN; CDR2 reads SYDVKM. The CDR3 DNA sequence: TGTGCCAGCAGTCCCCCAGTTTTTTCTGATTCACCCCTCCACTTT. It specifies CASSPPVFSDSPLHF. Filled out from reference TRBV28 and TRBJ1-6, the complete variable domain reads DVKVTQSSRYLVKRTGEKVFLECVQDMDHENMFWYRQDPGLGLRLIYFSYDVKMKEKGDIPEGYSVSREKKERFSLILESASTNQTSMYLCASSPPVFSDSPLHFGNGTRLTVT.

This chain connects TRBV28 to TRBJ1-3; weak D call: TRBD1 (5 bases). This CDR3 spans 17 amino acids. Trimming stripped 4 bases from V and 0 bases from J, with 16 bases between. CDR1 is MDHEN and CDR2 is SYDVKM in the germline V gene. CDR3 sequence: CASSSAGTVYSGNTIYF. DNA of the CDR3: TGTGCCAGCAGTTCCGCCGGGACGGTTTACTCTGGAAACACCATATATTTT. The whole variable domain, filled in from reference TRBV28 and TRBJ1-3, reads DVKVTQSSRYLVKRTGEKVFLECVQDMDHENMFWYRQDPGLGLRLIYFSYDVKMKEKGDIPEGYSVSREKKERFSLILESASTNQTSMYLCASSSAGTVYSGNTIYFGEGSWLTVV.

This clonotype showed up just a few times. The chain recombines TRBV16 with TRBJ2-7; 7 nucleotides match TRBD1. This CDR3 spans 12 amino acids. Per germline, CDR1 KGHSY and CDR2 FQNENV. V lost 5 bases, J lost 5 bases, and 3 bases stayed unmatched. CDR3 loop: CASSGDSDEQYF. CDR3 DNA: TGTGCCAGCAGCGGGGACAGCGACGAGCAGTACTTC.

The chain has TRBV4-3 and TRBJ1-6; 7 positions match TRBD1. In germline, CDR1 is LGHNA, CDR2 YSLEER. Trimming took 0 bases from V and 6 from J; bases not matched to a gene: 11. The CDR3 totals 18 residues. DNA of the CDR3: TGCGCCAGCAGCCAAGATCTACCCTTCAGGGGGACTAATTCACCCCTCCACTTT. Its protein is CASSQDLPFRGTNSPLHF.

The CDR3 DNA follows: TGTGCCAGCAGTGAAGCGCCGGACCCACAAGAGACCCAGTACTTC. Its protein is CASSEAPDPQETQYF. The V call is TRBV6-1, the J call TRBJ2-5; D is unclear. Germline assignment: CDR1 MNHNS and CDR2 SASEGT. Between the trimmed V and J ends, which lost 0 bases and 2 bases, there was a span of 10 bases. The CDR3 is made up of 15 amino acids.

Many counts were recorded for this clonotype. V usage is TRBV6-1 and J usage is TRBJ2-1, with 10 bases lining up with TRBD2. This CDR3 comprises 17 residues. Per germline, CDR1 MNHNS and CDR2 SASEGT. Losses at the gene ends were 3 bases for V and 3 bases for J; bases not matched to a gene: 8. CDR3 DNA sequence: TGTGCCAGCAGTGATTTAATAGCGGGAGGAGGCTACAATGAGCAGTTCTTC. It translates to CASSDLIAGGGYNEQFF.

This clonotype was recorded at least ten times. CDR3 bases: TGTGCCAGCAACCTAGGGGCGGGGGAGACCCAGTACTTC. This translates into CASNLGAGETQYF. The chain links TRBV2 to TRBJ2-5; perhaps TRBD2 as D (6 bases). The CDR3 has 13 residues. Trimming stripped 7 bases from V and 5 bases from J, with 14 bases between. Germline V CDR1 and CDR2: SNHLY, FYNNEI.